These 9 T cell receptor beta chains were all obtained from the same sample, sequenced in a study of T-cell reconstitution after alpha-beta-depleted transplantation in children. Preparation of the TCRbeta library involved a method that used unique molecular identifiers. TCRdb re-derived calls from the PCR reads in MiXCR, one entry per CDR3 protein. This sample has 420,000 or so distinct CDR3 sequences, with 11% found just once. Sample: PBMCs from the stem cell graft donor, taken from the stem cell graft. These receptors were collected from a human donor who donated a stem cell graft to a child with acute myeloid leukemia.

This clonotype was found a few times. The CDR3 here is CASSLVVSGGANEQFF. CDR3 nucleotide sequence: TGTGCCAGCAGCTTAGTGGTTAGCGGGGGGGCCAATGAGCAGTTCTTC. The chain joins TRBV11-3 to TRBJ2-1; 11 nucleotides match TRBD2. This CDR3 region has 16 residues. The V gene end was trimmed by 1 base and the J gene end by 6 bases; junction bases not matched to a gene: 5. Looked up from germline, CDR1 is SGHNT and CDR2 is YENEEA.

Only a few counts were recorded for this clonotype. The chain recombines TRBV7-2 with TRBJ2-7; TRBD2 agrees at 12 bases. CDR1 is SGHTA and CDR2 is FQGNSA in the germline V gene. V lost 6 bases, J lost 1 base, and 4 bases stayed unmatched. The CDR3 contains 15 residues. The CDR3 sequence is CASRRGLAGSYEQYF. The CDR3 DNA reads TGTGCCAGCAGAAGAGGACTAGCGGGATCCTACGAGCAGTACTTC. Variable domain in full (rest from reference TRBV7-2 and TRBJ2-7): GAGVSQSPSNKVTEKGKDVELRCDPISGHTALYWYRQSLGQGLEFLIYFQGNSAPDKSGLPSDRFSAERTGGSVSTLTIQRTQQEDSAVYLCASRRGLAGSYEQYFGPGTRLTVT.

CDR3 coding DNA: TGTGCCAGCAGCCAGGGACTGGGGCGCGCCAATGAGCAGTTCTTC. It is translated as CASSQGLGRANEQFF. The V and J genes are TRBV11-2 and TRBJ2-1, with a possible D match to TRBD2 (6 bases). Germline V gene lookup returns CDR1 SGHAT and CDR2 FQNNGV. V was clipped by 5 bases and J by 6 bases, with 17 bases between them. The length of the CDR3 is 15 residues.

This clonotype was seen at least ten times. This chain uses TRBV5-1 with TRBJ2-5; possible D gene TRBD1, 5 bases. Trimming cost V 0 bases and J 5 bases, with 11 bases left between them. Germline loops: CDR1 SGHRS, CDR2 YFSETQ. The CDR3 runs to 14 residues. CDR3 loop: CASSLDRTGETQYF. The CDR3 coding sequence is TGCGCCAGCAGCTTGGATCGTACAGGCGAGACCCAGTACTTC.

The chain carries TRBV10-3 and TRBJ2-3; perhaps TRBD1 as D (5 bases). The V and J ends lost 6 bases and 4 bases respectively, with 14 bases between them. Germline CDR1 and CDR2: ENHRY and SYGVKD. The CDR3 sequence is 14 residues long. CDR3 amino acids: CAIRTGQGSDTQYF. The CDR3 DNA sequence: TGTGCCATCAGGACCGGACAAGGCTCAGATACGCAGTATTTT.

A few counts support this clonotype. This chain uses TRBV20-1 with TRBJ2-1; perhaps TRBD1 as D (6 bases). The length of the CDR3 is 14 residues. The germline V and J ends were trimmed by 0 bases and 5 bases, with 11 bases remaining between them. CDR1 DFQATT and CDR2 SNEGSKA come from the germline V gene (reference sequence). The CDR3 sequence is CSAREGTTDNEQFF. The CDR3 DNA reads as TGCAGTGCTAGAGAAGGGACAACAGACAATGAGCAGTTCTTC.

Only a few counts were recorded for this clonotype. The chain employs TRBV29-1 and TRBJ2-7; D gene uncertain. Germline CDR1 SQVTM, CDR2 ANQGSEA. Trimming shortened V by 4 bases and J by 4 bases, and 5 bases separated the two germline ends. The CDR3 totals 10 residues. This CDR3 reads CSVGQYEQYF. CDR3 DNA: TGCAGCGTTGGTCAATACGAGCAGTACTTC.

The J gene is TRBJ2-7, the V gene TRBV4-1; D call uncertain. The CDR3 has 16 amino acids. With 1 base removed from V and 2 bases from J, the gap between germline ends came to 15 bases. Germline V lookup: CDR1 MGHRA, CDR2 YSYEKL. CDR3 sequence: CASSQVEVGAAYEQYV. CDR3 sequence (DNA): TGCGCCAGCAGCCAAGTAGAGGTTGGAGCAGCCTACGAGCAGTACGTC.

This clonotype was observed at least ten times. The chain joins TRBV7-9 to TRBJ1-5; D not resolved. CDR3 size: 14 residues. The ends were cut back, 3 bases at V and 2 bases at J, with 8 bases in the middle. CDR1 and CDR2 (germline): SEHNR, FQNEAQ (reference sequence). CDR3 sequence (DNA): TGTGCCAGCAGCTTGGAAGGACGCAATCAGCCCCAGCATTTT. Translated, it gives CASSLEGRNQPQHF.